Listed below are T cell receptor beta chains from one sample, sequenced in a study of blood T cells in healthy people across ages. Using its own MiXCR run on the 5' RACE reads, TCRdb lists one record per CDR3 protein. Here the sample spans approximately 960,000 distinct CDR3 sequences, almost 30% being singletons. A further study also used this sample, focusing on T cells of mothers and their children.

The specimen sequenced was blood. The receptors stem from a woman aged 40 to 55 in good health. Both conserved end residues are part of each CDR3. The D gene is left open where the match is weak. Clone size, where shown, is once, few, many, or a class for clones that have expanded.

15,.,.,TRBJ2-7,TRBV4-3,CASSQDLGSAYEQYF,TGCGCCAGCAGCCAAGATCTGGGATCTGCCTACGAGCAGTACTTC
16,.,.,TRBJ1-6,TRBV9,CASSVLLEPSNSPLHF,TGTGCCAGCAGCGTTCTACTGGAGCCTAGTAATTCACCCCTCCACTTT
16,TRBD1,.,TRBJ2-1,TRBV7-9,CASSIFRDRPIDEQFF,TGTGCCAGCAGCATCTTCCGGGACAGGCCTATCGATGAGCAGTTCTTC
13,.,many,TRBJ2-7,TRBV7-9,CASSTDISYEQYF,TGTGCCAGCAGCACGGACATCTCCTACGAGCAGTACTTC
13,.,.,TRBJ2-7,TRBV6-5,CASWGDTTYEQYF,TGTGCCAGCTGGGGGGACACCACCTACGAGCAGTACTTC
17,TRBD1,.,TRBJ2-7,TRBV29-1,CSVLGQGHDYSYNEQYF,TGCAGCGTCCTGGGACAGGGCCACGACTACTCCTACAATGAGCAGTACTTC
16,TRBD2,many,TRBJ2-5,TRBV4-3,CASSQVGAGGRETQYF,TGCGCCAGCAGCCAAGTTGGGGCGGGGGGGCGAGAGACCCAGTACTTC
12,.,.,TRBJ2-7,TRBV7-2,CASSLEVGVKDF,TGTGCCAGCAGCTTAGAAGTCGGGGTAAAGGACTTC
13,TRBD1,few,TRBJ2-7,TRBV30,CAWTKGTAYEQYF,TGTGCCTGGACCAAGGGGACAGCTTACGAGCAGTACTTC
14,TRBD1,many,TRBJ2-7,TRBV20-1,CSARRTGAPLQQYF,TGCAGTGCTAGAAGGACAGGGGCCCCGCTCCAGCAGTACTTC
16,TRBD1,many,TRBJ2-7,TRBV27,CASSLSLRQGRNEQYF,TGTGCCAGCAGTTTATCCCTTCGACAGGGTAGGAACGAGCAGTACTTC
16,.,.,TRBJ2-3,TRBV28,CASSYSGTVGGDTRYF,TGTGCCAGCAGTTACTCAGGGACCGTAGGGGGAGATACGCGGTATTTT